This T cell receptor (beta chain) originates from a study of CD4 T cell repertoires in COVID-19. Data came from immunoSEQ multiplex PCR; TCRdb stores just in-frame clones and leaves some out. This sample has approximately 75,000 clones, with 80% to 90% found just once. Germline-derived CDR1 and CDR2 are GTSNPN and SVGIG (reference sequence). The ends were cut back, 3 bases at V and 1 base at J, with 9 bases in the middle. The CDR3 is made up of 13 amino acids. As regards this clone: Its matching antigen is unknown.

General study results and limits: Between about 6 and 27% of SARS-CoV-2 clonotypes also appeared in SARS-CoV and/or HKU1 spike cultures. Suggested intraclonal diversification: top SARS-CoV-2-reactive clonotypes appeared in two or three memory subsets.

These patients had recovered from COVID-19 ranging mild to severe. No culture step preceded sequencing of the ex vivo isolated memory T cells. The source is a human donor who had COVID-19. This sequence joins TRBV30 and TRBJ1-1, with a tentative D call TRBD1 (6 bases). The source material was CD4+ T cells from peripheral blood, sampled after recovery from COVID-19. The CDR3 DNA is TGTGCCTGGAGGCCGGGACAGAACACTGAAGCTTTCTTT. This codes for CAWRPGQNTEAFF. Complete variable domain (other parts from reference TRBV30 and TRBJ1-1): SQTIHQWPATLVQPVGSPLSLECTVEGTSNPNLYWYRQAAGRGLQLLFYSVGIGQISSEVPQNLSASRPQDRQFILSSKKLLLSDSGFYLCAWRPGQNTEAFFGQGTRLTVV.